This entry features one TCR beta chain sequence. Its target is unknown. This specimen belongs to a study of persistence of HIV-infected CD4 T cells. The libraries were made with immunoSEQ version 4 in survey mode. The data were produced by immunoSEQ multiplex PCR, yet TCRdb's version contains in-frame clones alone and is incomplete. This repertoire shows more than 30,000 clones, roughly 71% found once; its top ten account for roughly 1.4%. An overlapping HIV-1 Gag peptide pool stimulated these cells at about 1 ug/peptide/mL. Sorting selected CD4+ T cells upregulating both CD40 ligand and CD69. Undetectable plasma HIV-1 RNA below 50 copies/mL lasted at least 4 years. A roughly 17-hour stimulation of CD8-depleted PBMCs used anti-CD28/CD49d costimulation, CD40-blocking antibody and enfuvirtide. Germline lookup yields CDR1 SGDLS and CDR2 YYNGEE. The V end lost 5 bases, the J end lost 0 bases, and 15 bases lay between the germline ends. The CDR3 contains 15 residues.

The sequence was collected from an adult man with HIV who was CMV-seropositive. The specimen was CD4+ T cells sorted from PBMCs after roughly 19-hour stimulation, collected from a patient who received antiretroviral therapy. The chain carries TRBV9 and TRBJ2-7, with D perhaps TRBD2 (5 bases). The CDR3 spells CASSYGLSSSYEQYF. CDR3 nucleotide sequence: TGTGCCAGCAGTTACGGACTCTCTAGCTCCTACGAGCAGTACTTC.